One sample yielded the 30 T cell receptor beta chains listed below, sequenced in a study of blood T cell repertoires in COVID-19. Profiling relied on immunoSEQ multiplex PCR, and the TCRdb table lists in-frame clones only, not all of them. The table shows some 120,000 clones, with roughly 69% occurring only once. Sequencing input: peripheral blood. Receptor source: a woman in her seventies with acute or convalescent COVID-19.

The J gene is TRBJ1-1, the V gene TRBV7-2; 9 positions match TRBD1. The CDR3 runs to 13 residues. Germline V CDR1 and CDR2: SGHTA, FQGNSA. The ends lost 1 base at V and 10 bases at J; junction bases unmatched: 4. Here the CDR3 DNA reads TGTGCCAGCAGCTTAGAACAGGGGGCCGGAGCTTTCTTT. Translating gives CASSLEQGAGAFF.

The chain uses TRBV7-9 and TRBJ1-2; D might be TRBD1 (6 bases). V was clipped by 4 bases and J by 2 bases, with 14 bases between them. In germline, CDR1 is SEHNR, CDR2 FQNEAQ (reference sequence). The CDR3 extends over 15 amino acids. CDR3 bases: TGTGCCAGCAGCTCCCCGGTTCAGGGGAACTATGGCTACACCTTC. The encoded protein is CASSSPVQGNYGYTF.

CDR3 bases: TGTGCCAGCAGTGAATTTGGAGGGAACACCGGGGAGCTGTTTTTT. The encoded protein is CASSEFGGNTGELFF. This chain uses TRBV6-1 with TRBJ2-2, with TRBD2 as a possible D gene (5 bases). V lost 2 bases and J 1 base, leaving 8 bases between the germline ends. Germline loops: CDR1 MNHNS, CDR2 SASEGT. This CDR3 is built from 15 residues.

This clone was recorded once. The rearrangement uses TRBV2 and TRBJ2-5; unclear D gene. Germline V gene sequence: CDR1 SNHLY, CDR2 FYNNEI. This CDR3 spans 12 amino acids. V was pared by 6 bases and J by 5 bases, with 10 bases between. This CDR3 is CASSPPPETQYF. CDR3 DNA: TGTGCCAGCAGCCCTCCCCCGGAGACCCAGTACTTC.

The chain couples TRBV29-1 to TRBJ1-1; D may be TRBD1 (6 bases). V was trimmed by 5 bases and J by 7 bases, leaving 11 bases between them. The CDR3 spans 11 residues. Germline V lookup: CDR1 SQVTM, CDR2 ANQGSEA. The CDR3 protein is CSVLQGLEAFF. For the CDR3, the DNA is TGCAGCGTTTTACAGGGTCTTGAAGCTTTCTTT.

The genes are TRBV2 and TRBJ2-7; the D gene is possibly TRBD2 (5 bases). In germline, CDR1 is SNHLY, CDR2 FYNNEI. The CDR3 runs to 13 residues. Trimming stripped 4 bases from V and 2 bases from J, with 9 bases between. CDR3 nucleotide sequence: TGTGCCAGCAGTGGACTATCTACCTACGAGCAGTACTTC. Its translation is CASSGLSTYEQYF.

The rearrangement joins TRBV24-1 to TRBJ2-5; 9 positions agree with TRBD1. Losses at the gene ends were 4 bases for V and 1 base for J; bases not matched to a gene: 3. The CDR3 is 15 residues long. The germline V gene encodes CDR1 KGHDR and CDR2 SFDVKD. This CDR3 is CATSDQQGAQETQYF. CDR3 coding DNA: TGTGCCACCAGTGACCAACAGGGGGCCCAAGAGACCCAGTACTTC.

This clone was seen just once. This chain joins TRBV4-3 and TRBJ2-7, with 11 bases aligning to TRBD1. The germline CDR1 and CDR2 sequences are LGHNA and YSLEER. V shed 3 bases, J shed 2 bases, and the junction held 6 bases outside the gene matches. The CDR3 totals 16 residues. This CDR3 reads CASSHIVGQGAYEQYF. DNA of the CDR3: TGCGCCAGCAGCCATATCGTGGGACAGGGGGCCTACGAGCAGTACTTC.

The chain joins TRBV5-6 to TRBJ2-3; TRBD1 matches at 7 bases. This CDR3 spans 14 amino acids. Losses at the gene ends were 1 base for V and 3 bases for J; bases not matched to a gene: 2. Germline lookup yields CDR1 SGHDT and CDR2 YYEEEE. The CDR3 here is CASSLTGATDTQYF. The CDR3 DNA sequence: TGTGCCAGCAGCTTGACAGGGGCAACAGATACGCAGTATTTT.

This chain joins TRBV4-1 and TRBJ2-1; D gene uncertain. The germline V gene has CDR1 MGHRA and CDR2 YSYEKL. There are 13 residues in the CDR3. Deletions cut 5 bases from V and 9 bases from J, with 14 bases between. CDR3 in DNA: TGCGCCAGCAGCATCAAGTTAGTTACTGAGCAGTTCTTC. Residues: CASSIKLVTEQFF.

The count of this clone is one. This chain joins TRBV6-5 and TRBJ2-4; D may be TRBD2 (6 bases). Germline V gives CDR1 MNHEY, CDR2 SVGAGI. The germline V and J ends were trimmed by 2 bases and 6 bases, with 14 bases remaining between them. The CDR3 length is 15 residues. DNA for the CDR3: TGTGCCAGCAGTTACGCATTGGGGGGTTCAAACATTCAGTACTTC. Its protein is CASSYALGGSNIQYF.

CDR3 protein: CAVWTSGGLGETQYF. CDR3 DNA sequence: TGTGCCGTCTGGACTAGCGGGGGGTTAGGAGAGACCCAGTACTTC. The V call is TRBV7-7, the J call TRBJ2-5, with 14 bases matching TRBD2. V trimming: 11 bases; J trimming: 4 bases; junction bases outside the gene matches: 9. The CDR3 is 15 residues long. CDR1 and CDR2 from the germline V gene are SSHAT and FNYEAQ (reference sequence). The entire variable domain, with the rest obtained from reference TRBV7-7 and TRBJ2-5, is as follows: GAGVSQSPRYKVTKRGQDVTLRCDPISSHATLYWYQQALGQGPEFLTYFNYEAQPDKSGLPSDRFSAERPEGSISTLTIQRTEQRDSAMYRCAVWTSGGLGETQYFGPGTRLLVL.

A few counts support this clone. The chain links TRBV28 to TRBJ2-7, with 7 bases aligning to TRBD2. Germline V lookup: CDR1 MDHEN, CDR2 SYDVKM. The CDR3 is 15 amino acids. V trimming: 7 bases; J trimming: 2 bases; junction bases outside the gene matches: 11. CDR3 in amino acids: CASTQHSGRPYEQYF. CDR3 coding DNA: TGTGCCAGCACCCAGCATTCCGGGAGGCCCTACGAGCAGTACTTC. Full variable domain (rest looked up from reference TRBV28 and TRBJ2-7): DVKVTQSSRYLVKRTGEKVFLECVQDMDHENMFWYRQDPGLGLRLIYFSYDVKMKEKGDIPEGYSVSREKKERFSLILESASTNQTSMYLCASTQHSGRPYEQYFGPGTRLTVT.

The chain uses TRBV4-3 and TRBJ1-2; D is unclear. The germline CDR1 and CDR2 sequences are LGHNA and YSLEER. The germline V and J ends were trimmed by 3 bases and 1 base, with 12 bases remaining between them. The length of the CDR3 is 15 residues. CDR3 amino acids: CASSQGGFSNYGYTF. The CDR3 DNA is TGCGCCAGCAGCCAGGGAGGGTTCAGTAACTATGGCTACACCTTC.

This clone came up a few times. The chain couples TRBV10-3 to TRBJ1-6; D remains ambiguous. Germline-derived CDR1 and CDR2 are ENHRY and SYGVKD. Trimming removed 0 bases from V and 5 bases from J, with 8 bases in between. The CDR3 contains 15 residues. For the CDR3, the DNA is TGTGCCATCAGTGAGTCTACGGGGAATAATTCACCCCTCCACTTT. Translating gives CAISESTGNNSPLHF.

V usage is TRBV7-2 and J usage is TRBJ2-3, with 7 bases identical to TRBD2. CDR1 and CDR2 (germline): SGHTA, FQGNSA. V was pared by 6 bases and J by 0 bases, with 0 bases of the junction left unmatched. The CDR3 spans 13 residues. Here the CDR3 reads CASRRGSTDTQYF. The CDR3 DNA reads as TGTGCCAGCAGGCGGGGGAGCACAGATACGCAGTATTTT.

The chain carries TRBV2 and TRBJ2-7, with TRBD2 identical over 8 bases. Germline V lookup: CDR1 SNHLY, CDR2 FYNNEI. With V trimmed by 8 bases and J by 4 bases, 7 bases remained unmatched. This CDR3 is 13 amino acids long. The CDR3 region has the DNA TGTGCCAGCTCCGCGGAGCGGGGGTACGAGCAGTACTTC. Translated, it gives CASSAERGYEQYF.

In nucleotides, the CDR3 is TGTGCCAGCAGCCAAGACCCGAGAAACTATGGCTACACCTTC. It codes for CASSQDPRNYGYTF. The chain is built from TRBV3-1 (or the pseudogene TRBV3-2) and TRBJ1-2; D uncertain. Germline V lookup: CDR1 LGHDT, CDR2 YNNKEL (reference sequence). V was pared by 0 bases and J by 2 bases, with 7 bases between. The CDR3 runs 14 residues.

Only a few counts were recorded for this clone. This sequence joins TRBV4-1 and TRBJ1-2, with a weak D call TRBD1 (6 bases). V lost 1 base, J lost 4 bases, and 16 bases lay in between. This CDR3 spans 16 amino acids. Germline values: CDR1 MGHRA, CDR2 YSYEKL. In DNA form, the CDR3 reads TGCGCCAGCAGCCAAGCCTCGACAGGTCTTTCCTATGGCTACACCTTC. Translating it yields CASSQASTGLSYGYTF.

The V gene is TRBV19, the J gene TRBJ1-5, with 11 bases fitting TRBD1. Germline lookup yields CDR1 LNHDA and CDR2 SQIVND (reference sequence). The trim removed 8 bases at V and 5 bases at J, leaving 11 bases unmatched. The length of the CDR3 is 16 residues. This CDR3 is CASLPRDRGFDQPQHF. In nucleotides, the CDR3 is TGTGCCAGTCTGCCCCGGGACAGGGGGTTTGATCAGCCCCAGCATTTT.

The chain couples TRBV6-1 to TRBJ2-1; the match to TRBD1 covers 9 bases. The junction had 3 bases not matched to a gene; V was cut back by 3 bases and J by 3 bases. Germline values: CDR1 MNHNS, CDR2 SASEGT. CDR3 size: 15 residues. The CDR3 region is CASSDPGQGYNEQFF. CDR3 bases: TGTGCCAGCAGTGACCCGGGACAGGGCTACAATGAGCAGTTCTTC.

The rearrangement links TRBV6-2 or TRBV6-3 to TRBJ2-7, with 7 positions matching TRBD1. The V gene's germline CDR1 is MNHEY and CDR2 SVGEGT. Trimming at V came to 2 bases and at J to 0 bases, leaving 4 bases not matched to a gene. This CDR3 region has 15 residues. The CDR3 nucleotides read TGTGCCAGCAGTTACCGGGGACAGAGCTCCTACGAGCAGTACTTC. Residues: CASSYRGQSSYEQYF.

The rearrangement uses TRBV10-3 and TRBJ2-2; D is possibly TRBD2 (5 bases). Trimming left V 4 bases short and J 4 bases short, with 13 bases between. This CDR3 spans 15 amino acids. From germline, CDR1 is ENHRY and CDR2 SYGVKD. CDR3 sequence (DNA): TGTGCCATCAGTGCTGGAGGATCGGGCACCGGGGAGCTGTTTTTT. Translated: CAISAGGSGTGELFF.

Of note for this clone: An end of the junction differs from the germline gene, which may be a read error. The chain combines TRBV6-4 with TRBJ2-1; TRBD1 is a possible D gene (5 bases). The CDR3 has 15 residues. CDR1 and CDR2 from the germline V gene are MRHNA and SNTAGT. The CDR3 DNA reads TGTGCCAGCAGTGACACAGGAGACCCCTACACTGAGCAGTTCTTC. Its protein product is CASSDTGDPYTEQFF.

CDR3: CSVGQGEAGANVLTF. For the CDR3, the DNA is TGCAGCGTGGGACAGGGGGAGGCTGGGGCCAACGTCCTGACTTTC. The chain uses TRBV29-1 and TRBJ2-6; 11 bases line up with TRBD1. Germline values: CDR1 SQVTM, CDR2 ANQGSEA. The CDR3 is made up of 15 amino acids. V trimming: 6 bases; J trimming: 2 bases; junction bases outside the gene matches: 3.

The genes are TRBV27 and TRBJ2-5; D not resolved. Looked up from germline, CDR1 is MNHEY and CDR2 is SMNVEV (reference sequence). The CDR3 length is 15 residues. The V end lost 4 bases, the J end lost 5 bases, and 17 bases lay between the germline ends. The CDR3 sequence is CASSSVLVAAETQYF. The DNA of the CDR3 is TGTGCCAGCAGTTCCGTCCTCGTAGCAGCCGAGACCCAGTACTTC.

This chain links TRBV9 with TRBJ2-3, with 15 bases that match TRBD2. This CDR3 is 17 amino acids long. With V trimmed by 4 bases and J by 3 bases, 6 bases remained unmatched. Germline CDR1 reads SGDLS; CDR2 reads YYNGEE. The chain's CDR3 is CASSTGLAGGWTDTQYF. For the CDR3, the DNA is TGTGCCAGCAGCACAGGACTAGCGGGGGGGTGGACAGATACGCAGTATTTT.

The V call is TRBV5-1, the J call TRBJ2-1; 9 bases match TRBD1. Germline-derived CDR1 and CDR2 are SGHRS and YFSETQ. This CDR3 has 14 amino acids. J gave up 8 bases and V 5 bases, and 8 bases lay outside the gene matches. The CDR3 loop is CASSRTGDLDEQFF. In nucleotides, the CDR3 is TGCGCCAGCAGTCGGACAGGGGATTTGGATGAGCAGTTCTTC.

This rearrangement joins TRBV23-1 to TRBJ2-1; D gene ambiguous. TRBV23-1 qualifies as an ORF whose function is uncertain. V lost 0 bases and J lost 15, with 21 bases in between. This CDR3 has 15 residues. Here the CDR3 reads CASSQSEPFSVSMFF. In DNA, the CDR3 is TGCGCCAGCAGTCAATCGGAGCCCTTTTCGGTGAGCATGTTCTTC.

This clone was found a few times. This rearrangement joins TRBV7-2 to TRBJ2-2; D remains unclear. The CDR3 is 14 residues long. Germline CDR1 and CDR2: SGHTA and FQGNSA. Trimming stripped 5 bases from V and 1 base from J, with 8 bases between. The CDR3 here is CASSPYKNTGELFF. In nucleotides, the CDR3 is TGTGCCAGCAGCCCATACAAGAACACCGGGGAGCTGTTTTTT.